Listed below are T cell receptor beta chains from one sample, sequenced in a study of blood T cell repertoires in COVID-19. Using immunoSEQ multiplex PCR, the repertoire was profiled, and TCRdb retains in-frame clones only, with some absent. Here the sample spans 130,000 to 150,000 clones, around 87% being singletons. Specimen: PBMCs or T cells enriched from blood (not recorded which). All receptors derive from a woman aged 25 to 45 with acute COVID-19. Both conserved end residues are part of each CDR3. The D gene is left open where the match is weak. Size is stated for part of the rows, as once, few or many counts, or as a class when the clone is expanded.

TRBJ2-1	TRBD2	TRBV3-1/TRBV3-2	.	TGTGCCAGCAGCCAACTAGCGGGAGAGGGGGAGCAGTTCTTC	CASSQLAGEGEQFF
TRBJ2-1	.	TRBV12-3/TRBV12-4	.	TGTGCCAGCAGTTACAAGAATGAGCAGTTCTTC	CASSYKNEQFF
TRBJ1-5	.	TRBV7-2	.	TGTGCCAGCAGCTTCCAGGGTGTGAATCAGCCCCAGCATTTT	CASSFQGVNQPQHF
TRBJ1-4	TRBD1	TRBV4-2	.	TGTGCCAGCAGCCAAGGTGGACAGGGGAATGAAAAACTGTTTTTT	CASSQGGQGNEKLFF
TRBJ1-1	.	TRBV7-2	.	TGTGCCAGCAGCTTCGCGGGCGGCACTGAAGCTTTCTTT	CASSFAGGTEAFF
TRBJ1-1	TRBD1	TRBV20-1	.	TGCAGTGCTAGTACAGGGGCGGTCACTGAAGCTTTCTTT	CSASTGAVTEAFF
TRBJ1-1	TRBD1	TRBV5-5	.	TGTGCCAGCAGCTGGGGGACAGGGGTTCAGACTGAAGCTTTCTTT	CASSWGTGVQTEAFF
TRBJ1-4	.	TRBV3-1/TRBV3-2	.	TGTGCCAGCAGCCAAGATACCCCGGTGGGGGGAGAAGAAAAACTGTTTTTT	CASSQDTPVGGEEKLFF
TRBJ2-1	TRBD2	TRBV3-1/TRBV3-2	.	TGTGCCAGCAGCCCGAGTCTGACCGGGAGGGCCAATGAGCAGTTCTTC	CASSPSLTGRANEQFF
TRBJ1-2	.	TRBV4-1	.	TGCGCCAGCAGCCCCGGAGGGGCTAACTATGGCTACACCTTC	CASSPGGANYGYTF
TRBJ1-5	TRBD1	TRBV28	.	TGTGCCAGCACTTTCGGGATTCGGACAGGGGTATTTAAAAATCAGCCCCAGCATTTT	CASTFGIRTGVFKNQPQHF
TRBJ2-7	.	TRBV10-3	.	TGTGCCATCAGTGAGTCGCAGACAACCTCCTACGAGCAGTACTTC	CAISESQTTSYEQYF
TRBJ1-5	.	TRBV28	.	TGTGCCAGCAGTTTGGACAGTTATAGCAATCAGCCCCAGCATTTT	CASSLDSYSNQPQHF
TRBJ2-2	.	TRBV5-1	few	TGCGCCAGCAGCCAGCGCCCGGGTTATTCGGCCGGGGAGCTGTTTTTT	CASSQRPGYSAGELFF
TRBJ1-1	TRBD1	TRBV6-5	.	TGTGCCAGCAGTACCAACAGGGGGCAAAGTGAAGCTTTCTTT	CASSTNRGQSEAFF
TRBJ1-5	.	TRBV28	.	TGTGCCAGCAGTTTACAGGTGGGCAATCAGCCCCAGCATTTT	CASSLQVGNQPQHF
TRBJ2-5	TRBD2	TRBV2	.	TGTGCCAGCAGTGTGCCCTCTAGCGGGAGGGCCTGGGAAGAGACCCAGTACTTC	CASSVPSSGRAWEETQYF
TRBJ1-3	.	TRBV10-3	.	TGTGCCATCAGCGGACAGATACCCCCTGGAAACACCATATATTTT	CAISGQIPPGNTIYF
TRBJ1-1	.	TRBV18	.	TGTGCCAGCTCTGAGGCCATGAACACTGAAGCTTTCTTT	CASSEAMNTEAFF
TRBJ1-2	.	TRBV3-1/TRBV3-2	.	TGTGCCAGCAGCCTCAGGGTCGGCTATGGCTACACCTTC	CASSLRVGYGYTF
TRBJ1-2	.	TRBV28	.	TGTGCCAGCAGTTTATTCGGGGGAGCTAACTATGGCTACACCTTC	CASSLFGGANYGYTF
TRBJ1-4	.	TRBV12-2	.	TGTGCAAGTCGCTTACTGCGGGAGGGGCGGGATGAAAAACTGTTTTTT	CASRLLREGRDEKLFF
TRBJ2-3	.	TRBV7-9	.	TGTGCCAGCAGCTTGGCCTACGGGGCAGATACGCAGTATTTT	CASSLAYGADTQYF
TRBJ2-7	.	TRBV19	.	TGTGCCAGTAGCCCTAGGGGAGGCGAGCAGTACTTC	CASSPRGGEQYF
TRBJ2-1	TRBD2	TRBV6-5	.	TGTGCCAGCAGCTTGACTAGCGGGAGGGTGGGCGAGCAGTTCTTC	CASSLTSGRVGEQFF
TRBJ1-5	.	TRBV21-1	.	TGTGCCAGCAGCGTACGACAGGGAAGCAATCAGCCCCAGCATTTT	CASSVRQGSNQPQHF
TRBJ2-2	TRBD2	TRBV7-2	.	TGTGCCAGCAGCCTACAACCGGGACTACCTAACACCGGGGAGCTGTTTTTT	CASSLQPGLPNTGELFF
TRBJ1-6	.	TRBV5-4	.	TGTGCCAGCAGCTTGGTCGGGGGGGACTCACCCCTCCACTTT	CASSLVGGDSPLHF
TRBJ2-2	TRBD2	TRBV7-8	.	TGTGCCAGCACCCCGGGACTAGCGGGAGGGCTAGGCGGGGAGCTGTTTTTT	CASTPGLAGGLGGELFF
TRBJ1-1	.	TRBV29-1	.	TGCAGCGGAGAGAGTGGGAACACTGAAGCTTTCTTT	CSGESGNTEAFF
TRBJ2-7	TRBD1	TRBV5-4	.	TGTGCCAGCGGGGGACAGGGGAACTCCTACGAGCAGTACTTC	CASGGQGNSYEQYF
TRBJ1-2	.	TRBV6-5	.	TGTGCCAGCAGTTCGACAGGAGGTGGCTACACCTTC	CASSSTGGGYTF
TRBJ2-1	TRBD2	TRBV27	.	TGTGCCAGCAGTTTTTTTAGCGGGAGGGGATCCGGACAGCAGTTCTTC	CASSFFSGRGSGQQFF
TRBJ2-5	.	TRBV6-4	few	TGTGCCAGCAGTGAGGTAGCGGAAGAGACCCAGTACTTC	CASSEVAEETQYF
TRBJ2-1	.	TRBV7-2	.	TGTGCCAGCAGCTTATCTGGCGGCCTCAATGAGCAGTTCTTC	CASSLSGGLNEQFF
TRBJ2-5	TRBD1	TRBV11-2	.	TGTGCCAGCAGCTTTTCCGGACAGGGTCAAGAGACCCAGTACTTC	CASSFSGQGQETQYF
TRBJ2-2	.	TRBV6-4	.	TGTGCCAGCATGGACAGGAACACCGGGGAGCTGTTTTTT	CASMDRNTGELFF
TRBJ2-7	TRBD2	TRBV20-1	.	TGCAGTGCTAGTGAAACAGCGGGGGCCTACGAGCAGTACTTC	CSASETAGAYEQYF
TRBJ2-4	.	TRBV28	.	TGTGCCAGCAGTCCCCAAAGGGGCATTCAGTACTTC	CASSPQRGIQYF
TRBJ1-6	.	TRBV7-2	.	TGTGCCAGCAGCTTAGAACAGGGTACTTCACCCCTCCACTTT	CASSLEQGTSPLHF
TRBJ1-1	TRBD1	TRBV19	.	TGTGCCAGTAGTCCGACCGGGACAGGCTACACTGAAGCTTTCTTT	CASSPTGTGYTEAFF
TRBJ1-1	.	TRBV28	once	TGTGCCAGCAGCCCCGCTACCTCGAACACTGAAGCTTTCTTT	CASSPATSNTEAFF
TRBJ1-3	.	TRBV5-1	.	TGCGCCAGCAGCTTGATCCCCCCGACAGGTTCTGGAAACACCATATATTTT	CASSLIPPTGSGNTIYF
TRBJ2-3	.	TRBV7-8	.	TGTGCCAGCAGCTTAGGTGTTGGGGAGGGGGGCCCCACAGATACGCAGTATTTT	CASSLGVGEGGPTDTQYF